This T cell receptor (beta chain) appears in the sequencing data of a study of blood T cell repertoires in COVID-19. Study-wide context: Samples of COVID-19 (acute and convalescent) were obtained from the United States, Italy and Spain. Sources were T cells, B-cell-depleted T cells, or PBMCs; the material itself was cDNA or gDNA.

In the original workflow: Amplification of reference gene primers was used by the study to estimate nucleated cell counts. The table came from immunoSEQ multiplex PCR; TCRdb's copy has only in-frame clones and leaves some out. From that table come the V and J calls and clone size; the DNA was used to work out D and trimming. The table has approximately 290,000 clones, 85% to 90% seen once. Germline-derived CDR1 and CDR2 are MNHEY and SVGAGI. CDR3 size: 13 residues. V was clipped by 10 bases and J by 0 bases, with 11 bases between them. The specimen was peripheral blood. This clonotype was sampled from a man aged 30 to 45 with acute or convalescent COVID-19. This chain uses TRBV6-5 with TRBJ2-3, with a tentative D call TRBD1 (5 bases). The CDR3 sequence is CATARASTDTQYF. In DNA form, the CDR3 reads TGTGCCACCGCCAGGGCTAGCACAGATACGCAGTATTTT.